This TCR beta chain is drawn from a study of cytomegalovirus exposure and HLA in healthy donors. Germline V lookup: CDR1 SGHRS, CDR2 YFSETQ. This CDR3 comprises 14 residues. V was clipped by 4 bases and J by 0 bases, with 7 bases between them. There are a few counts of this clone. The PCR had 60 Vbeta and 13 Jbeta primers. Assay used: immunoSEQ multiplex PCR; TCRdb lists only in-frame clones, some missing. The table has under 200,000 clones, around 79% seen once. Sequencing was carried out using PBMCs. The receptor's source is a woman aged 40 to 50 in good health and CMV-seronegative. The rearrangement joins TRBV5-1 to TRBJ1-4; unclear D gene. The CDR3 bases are TGCGCCAGCAGCGCGGATACAACTAATGAAAAACTGTTTTTT. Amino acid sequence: CASSADTTNEKLFF.